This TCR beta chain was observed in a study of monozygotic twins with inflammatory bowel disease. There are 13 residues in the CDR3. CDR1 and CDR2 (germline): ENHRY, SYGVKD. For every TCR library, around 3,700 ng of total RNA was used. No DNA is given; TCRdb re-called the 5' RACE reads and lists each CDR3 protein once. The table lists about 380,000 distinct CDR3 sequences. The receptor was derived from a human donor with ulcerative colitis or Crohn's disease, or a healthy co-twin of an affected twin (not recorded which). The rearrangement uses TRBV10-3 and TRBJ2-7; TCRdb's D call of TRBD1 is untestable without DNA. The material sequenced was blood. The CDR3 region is CAIRTGEGYEQYF.